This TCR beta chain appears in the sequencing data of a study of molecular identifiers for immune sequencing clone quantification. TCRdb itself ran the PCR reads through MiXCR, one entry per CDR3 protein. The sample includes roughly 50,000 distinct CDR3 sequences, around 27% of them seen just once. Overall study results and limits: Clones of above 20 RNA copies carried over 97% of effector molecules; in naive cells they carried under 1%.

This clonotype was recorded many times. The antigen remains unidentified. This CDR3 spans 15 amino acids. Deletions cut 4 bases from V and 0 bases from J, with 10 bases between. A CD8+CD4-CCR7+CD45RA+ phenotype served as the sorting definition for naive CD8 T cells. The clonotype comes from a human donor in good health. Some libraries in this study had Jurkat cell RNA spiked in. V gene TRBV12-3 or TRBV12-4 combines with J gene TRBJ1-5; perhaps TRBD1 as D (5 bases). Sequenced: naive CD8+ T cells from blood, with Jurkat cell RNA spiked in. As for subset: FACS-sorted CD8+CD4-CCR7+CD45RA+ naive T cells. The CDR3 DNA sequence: TGTGCCAGCAGTTGGGGTCAGGGTAGCAATCAGCCCCAGCATTTT. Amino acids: CASSWGQGSNQPQHF.